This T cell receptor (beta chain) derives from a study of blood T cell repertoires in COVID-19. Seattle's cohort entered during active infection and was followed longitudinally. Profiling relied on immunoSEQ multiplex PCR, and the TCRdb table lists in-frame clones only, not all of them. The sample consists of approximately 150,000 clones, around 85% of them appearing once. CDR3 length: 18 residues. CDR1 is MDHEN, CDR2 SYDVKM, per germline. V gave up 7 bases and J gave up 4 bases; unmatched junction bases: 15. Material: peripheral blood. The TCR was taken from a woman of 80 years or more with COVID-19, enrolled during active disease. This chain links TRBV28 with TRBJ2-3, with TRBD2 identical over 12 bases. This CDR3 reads CASTPWGPSGRAPDTQYF. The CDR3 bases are TGTGCCAGCACCCCCTGGGGCCCTAGCGGGAGGGCCCCAGATACGCAGTATTTT.